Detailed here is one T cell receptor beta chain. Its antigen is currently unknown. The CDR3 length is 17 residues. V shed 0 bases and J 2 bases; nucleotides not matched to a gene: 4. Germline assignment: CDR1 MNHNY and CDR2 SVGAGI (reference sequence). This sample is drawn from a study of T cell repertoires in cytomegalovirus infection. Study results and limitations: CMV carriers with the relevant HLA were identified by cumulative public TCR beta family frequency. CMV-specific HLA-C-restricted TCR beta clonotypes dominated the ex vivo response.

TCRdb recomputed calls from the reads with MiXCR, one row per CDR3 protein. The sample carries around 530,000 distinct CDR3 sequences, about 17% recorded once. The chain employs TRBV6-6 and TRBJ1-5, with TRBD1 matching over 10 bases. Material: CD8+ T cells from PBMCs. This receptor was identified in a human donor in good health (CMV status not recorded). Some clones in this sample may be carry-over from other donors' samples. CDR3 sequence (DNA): TGTGCCAGCAGTTACTCTGGGACAGGGGTCGGCAATCAGCCCCAGCATTTT. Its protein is CASSYSGTGVGNQPQHF.